Below are 16 T cell receptor beta chains sequenced from a single sample in a study of shared clonotypes between healthy human individuals. The method was immunoSEQ multiplex PCR; TCRdb's version includes in-frame clones alone and lacks a portion of them. This repertoire shows fewer than 500,000 clones, almost 80% found once; its top ten account for around an eighth. Sequencing used PBMCs. The source of these receptors is a middle-aged woman in good health. Some clones in this sample may be carry-over from other donors' samples.

J is TRBJ2-2 and V is TRBV5-1; 10 bases line up with TRBD2. V trimming: 3 bases; J trimming: 7 bases; junction bases outside the gene matches: 6. The CDR3 contains 15 residues. The germline gives CDR1 SGHRS, CDR2 YFSETQ. The DNA for the CDR3 is TGCGCCAGCAGCTCAGCGGGAGGGCCAAACGGGGAGCTGTTTTTT. Residues: CASSSAGGPNGELFF. The full variable domain, rest sourced from reference TRBV5-1 and TRBJ2-2, is KAGVTQTPRYLIKTRGQQVTLSCSPISGHRSVSWYQQTPGQGLQFLFEYFSETQRNKGNFPGRFSGRQFSNSRSEMNVSTLELGDSALYLCASSSAGGPNGELFFGEGSRLTVL.

V gene TRBV5-1 combines with J gene TRBJ1-4, with 9 bases identical to TRBD1. The CDR3 covers 15 residues. V was pared by 2 bases and J by 8 bases, with 7 bases of the junction left unmatched. Germline V gives CDR1 SGHRS, CDR2 YFSETQ. CDR3 region: CASSFIGQGREKLFF. The CDR3 DNA reads as TGCGCCAGCAGCTTCATCGGACAGGGGAGGGAAAAACTGTTTTTT.

The CDR3 DNA is TGCGCCAGCAGCTTGGGGGCCCAGGCGGCCTACAATGAGCAGTTCTTC. Its translation is CASSLGAQAAYNEQFF. The chain employs TRBV5-1 and TRBJ2-1; unclear D gene. Germline loops: CDR1 SGHRS, CDR2 YFSETQ. Trimming removed 0 bases at V and 2 bases at J, with 12 bases between. This CDR3 has 16 amino acids.

This clone appeared a few times. The V and J genes are TRBV6-6 and TRBJ1-2; 7 nucleotides line up with TRBD1. CDR1 is MNHNY and CDR2 is SVGAGI in the germline V gene (reference sequence). The CDR3 length is 13 residues. J was trimmed by 7 bases and V by 5 bases; bases with no gene match: 7. CDR3 in DNA: TGTGCCAGCAGTAAAACAGGGGAGGGTGGCTACACCTTC. Translated, it gives CASSKTGEGGYTF.

The CDR3 region has the DNA TGTGCCAGCAAAGTAGGGGGAGGGATCACCGGGGAGCTGTTTTTT. As protein: CASKVGGGITGELFF. The rearrangement uses TRBV6-5 and TRBJ2-2, with a tentative D call TRBD2 (7 bases). The V gene's germline CDR1 is MNHEY and CDR2 SVGAGI. Deletions cut 7 bases from V and 4 bases from J, with 16 bases between. The CDR3 loop spans 15 amino acids.

V usage is TRBV6-4 and J usage is TRBJ2-1; possible D gene TRBD2, 6 bases. Germline V gene sequence: CDR1 MRHNA, CDR2 SNTAGT. CDR3 size: 14 residues. V was clipped by 5 bases and J by 8 bases, with 16 bases between them. The DNA of the CDR3 is TGTGCCAGCAGTCCCGGACGGGAGAGGGATGAGCAGTTCTTC. This sequence encodes CASSPGRERDEQFF.

This clone appeared a few times. This sequence joins TRBV30 and TRBJ1-1; TRBD1 is a possible D gene (5 bases). The germline V gene has CDR1 GTSNPN and CDR2 SVGIG (reference sequence). The CDR3 extends over 13 amino acids. The V end was cut by 2 bases, the J end by 11 bases, with 18 bases between. The CDR3 DNA follows: TGTGCCTGGAGTCCTCTAGTCGGGGGAATGGCTTTCTTT. It specifies CAWSPLVGGMAFF.

V usage is TRBV19 and J usage is TRBJ1-1, with 7 bases that match TRBD1. The CDR3 runs 14 residues. The V segment lost 4 bases and the J segment 8 bases; nucleotides outside the gene matches: 10. Germline V CDR1 and CDR2: LNHDA, SQIVND (reference sequence). Here the CDR3 reads CASSKGQASLEAFF. CDR3 sequence (DNA): TGTGCCAGTAGTAAAGGACAGGCGAGCTTAGAAGCTTTCTTT. Drawing the rest from reference TRBV19 and TRBJ1-1, the complete variable domain is DGGITQSPKYLFRKEGQNVTLSCEQNLNHDAMYWYRQDPGQGLRLIYYSQIVNDFQKGDIAEGYSVSREKKESFPLTVTSAQKNPTAFYLCASSKGQASLEAFFGQGTRLTVV.

As to this clone: A read error may explain this, as a much larger clone is one base away. This chain joins TRBV10-3 and TRBJ1-4; 11 positions match TRBD1. The CDR3 is made up of 14 amino acids. Looked up from germline, CDR1 is ENHRY and CDR2 is SYGVKD. J was trimmed by 6 bases and V by 4 bases; bases with no gene match: 1. CDR3 in amino acids: CAISGDRGDEKLFF. The CDR3 DNA sequence: TGTGCCATCAGTGGGGACAGGGGGGATGAAAAACTGTTTTTT.

The chain couples TRBV7-8 to TRBJ1-5, with D uncertain. The germline V and J ends were trimmed by 2 bases and 7 bases, with 15 bases remaining between them. CDR3 length: 15 amino acids. Per germline, CDR1 SGHVS and CDR2 FQNEAQ. The CDR3, as DNA: TGTGCCAGCAGCTTAACCACTGCAAAAGGGCAGCCCCAGCATTTT. Residues: CASSLTTAKGQPQHF.

This chain joins TRBV29-1 and TRBJ2-1; 7 positions match TRBD1. The V gene end was trimmed by 6 bases and the J gene end by 3 bases; junction bases not matched to a gene: 8. The CDR3 has 14 amino acids. The germline V gene encodes CDR1 SQVTM and CDR2 ANQGSEA. The chain's CDR3 is CSVGRDSYYNEQFF. In nucleotides, the CDR3 is TGCAGCGTAGGCCGGGACAGCTACTACAATGAGCAGTTCTTC.

The genes are TRBV19 and TRBJ1-3, with 8 bases identical to TRBD1. The J segment lost 0 bases and the V segment lost 7 bases, leaving 11 bases of the junction unmatched. This CDR3 contains 17 residues. Germline lookup yields CDR1 LNHDA and CDR2 SQIVND (reference sequence). This chain's CDR3 is CASNLRGTGNSGNTIYF. In DNA, the CDR3 is TGTGCCAGTAACCTAAGAGGGACAGGCAACTCTGGAAACACCATATATTTT.

The chain couples TRBV6-1 to TRBJ2-7, with D perhaps TRBD1 (6 bases). The CDR3 loop spans 14 amino acids. Deletions cut 2 bases from V and 4 bases from J, with 12 bases between. Germline CDR1 reads MNHNS; CDR2 reads SASEGT. CDR3 in DNA: TGTGCCAGCAGTGAAACTGGGACAAAGTACGAGCAGTACTTC. Amino acid sequence: CASSETGTKYEQYF.

The gene calls are TRBV7-3 and TRBJ2-1; 11 bases agree with TRBD2. The ends lost 5 bases at V and 12 bases at J; junction bases unmatched: 15. CDR3 length equals 16 residues. Looked up from germline, CDR1 is SGHTA and CDR2 is FQGTGA. The CDR3 loop reads CASSPAGTSGPRVQFF. CDR3 DNA sequence: TGTGCCAGCAGCCCTGCCGGGACTAGCGGCCCTCGGGTGCAGTTCTTC. The variable domain in full, completed from reference TRBV7-3 and TRBJ2-1, reads GAGVSQTPSNKVTEKGKYVELRCDPISGHTALYWYRQSLGQGPEFLIYFQGTGAADDSGLPNDRFFAVRPEGSVSTLKIQRTERGDSAVYLCASSPAGTSGPRVQFFGPGTRLTVL.

The gene calls are TRBV10-3 and TRBJ2-6; no reliable D call. CDR3 size: 18 residues. Germline V gene lookup returns CDR1 ENHRY and CDR2 SYGVKD. V was shortened by 0 bases and J by 0 bases, with 12 bases between the two germline ends. The CDR3 DNA is TGTGCCATCAGTGAGTCCAACATAGCCGGCTCTGGGGCCAACGTCCTGACTTTC. This sequence encodes CAISESNIAGSGANVLTF.

V is TRBV5-8 and J is TRBJ2-1; TRBD2 is a possible D gene (5 bases). V lost 2 bases to trimming and J lost 7 bases, with 13 bases between them. The CDR3 has 14 amino acids. The germline gives CDR1 SGHTS, CDR2 YDEGEE. The CDR3 protein is CASSLQRTGNEQFF. The CDR3 DNA follows: TGTGCCAGCAGCTTACAGCGGACGGGGAATGAGCAGTTCTTC. Full variable domain (missing parts from reference TRBV5-8 and TRBJ2-1): EAGVTQSPTHLIKTRGQQATLRCSPISGHTSVYWYQQALGLGLQFLLWYDEGEERNRGNFPPRFSGRQFPNYSSELNVNALELEDSALYLCASSLQRTGNEQFFGPGTRLTVL.